Shown below are 5 T cell receptor beta chains from a single sample sequenced in a study of OX40 agonist ivuxolimab in advanced cancers. Libraries were prepared by immunoSEQ multiplex PCR; TCRdb keeps only in-frame clonotypes and omits some of them. The table shows 65,000 to 75,000 clones, with 80% to 90% occurring only once. The sample in question was CD4+ or CD8+ T cells sorted from blood, obtained in a trial of the OX40 agonist ivuxolimab. These receptors all stem from an adult with an advanced solid tumor such as melanoma, head and neck, liver or kidney cancer.

The chain recombines TRBV27 with TRBJ1-2; 8 bases match TRBD1. This CDR3 contains 13 residues. Germline V gene sequence: CDR1 MNHEY, CDR2 SMNVEV (reference sequence). V shed 3 bases and J 7 bases; nucleotides not matched to a gene: 4. The CDR3 nucleotides are TGTGCCAGCAGTTTCGGACAGGGTCGTGGCTACACCTTC. The encoded protein is CASSFGQGRGYTF.

The gene calls are TRBV15 and TRBJ2-7; D tentatively reads TRBD1 or TRBD2 (6 bases each). Germline assignment: CDR1 LNHNV and CDR2 YYDKDF (reference sequence). The CDR3 totals 15 residues. The germline V and J ends were trimmed by 0 bases and 1 base, with 10 bases remaining between them. The CDR3 protein is CATSREGGRSYEQYF. The CDR3 coding sequence is TGTGCCACCAGCAGAGAGGGGGGCAGATCCTACGAGCAGTACTTC.

This clone was recorded once. The chain recombines TRBV28 with TRBJ2-1; no clear D gene. V was cut by 10 bases and J by 7 bases, with 11 bases left in between. Germline loops: CDR1 MDHEN, CDR2 SYDVKM. There are 11 residues in the CDR3. CDR3 DNA: TGTGCCACCTCCGATCGGAATGAGCAGTTCTTC. It codes for CATSDRNEQFF.

As for this clone: At one boundary the junction diverges from the germline segment, which might be a read error. This chain joins TRBV7-9 and TRBJ2-7; a weak D match, TRBD2 (6 bases). CDR3 length: 14 amino acids. Germline CDR1 and CDR2: SEHNR and FQNEAQ (reference sequence). The CDR3 sequence: CANSELALGYEQYF. CDR3 DNA sequence: TGTGCCAACAGCGAACTAGCTTTAGGCTACGAGCAGTACTTC.

In this sample, this clone turned up many times. J is TRBJ1-4 and V is TRBV5-6; D is unclear. The CDR3 is made up of 14 amino acids. The V end was cut by 0 bases, the J end by 7 bases, with 10 bases between. CDR1 SGHDT and CDR2 YYEEEE come from the germline V gene. The CDR3 protein is CASSLGGVFEKLFF. CDR3 nucleotides: TGTGCCAGCAGCTTGGGCGGAGTGTTTGAAAAACTGTTTTTT.